The source of this T cell receptor beta chain is a study of T cells after yellow fever vaccination. Across the whole study: Researchers used SMART-Seq v4 Ultra Low Input to prepare fractions that had low cell numbers.

The germline V gene encodes CDR1 SEHNR and CDR2 FQNEAQ (reference sequence). V lost 5 bases and J lost 3, with 23 bases in between. This CDR3 has 17 amino acids. MiXCR, run by TCRdb on the 5' RACE reads, gives a single entry per CDR3 protein. The table records about 96,000 distinct CDR3 sequences, roughly 8.2% of them present only once. Study conclusions and caveats: Just a small share of clonotypes turned up in the CD4 compartment as well as the CD8 compartment.

This clonotype was found a few times. This chain joins TRBV7-9 and TRBJ2-7, with a tentative D call TRBD1 (5 bases). Sequenced here: CD8+ T cells not binding an NS4B(214-222) dextramer, sorted from PBMCs, sampled approximately 15 days after the first yellow fever vaccination. The receptor comes from a man younger than 35 who received the YFV17D yellow fever vaccine. The CDR3 protein is CASSPYRALMQGYEQYF. The CDR3 DNA follows: TGTGCCAGCAGCCCCTATAGGGCCCTTATGCAGGGCTACGAGCAGTACTTC.